Each of the 14 T cell receptor beta chains below was sequenced from the same sample in a study of beta chain features in type 1 diabetes. Expressed TCRB transcripts got sequenced, as all isolated RNA was reverse transcribed. Libraries were prepared by immunoSEQ multiplex PCR; TCRdb keeps only in-frame clonotypes and omits some of them. The table lists around 300,000 clones, approximately 15% of them singletons. The sequenced sample consisted of central memory CD4+ T cells from blood. These receptors were collected from a man aged 30-40 years in good health.

This clone was detected only a few times. This may arise from a read error, as a much more abundant clone is one base away. This sequence joins TRBV7-3 and TRBJ2-3; no clear D. CDR1 and CDR2 (germline): SGHTA, FQGTGA. Trimming shortened V by 2 bases and J by 5 bases, and 8 bases separated the two germline ends. This CDR3 is 13 amino acids long. CDR3 sequence: CASSLDLGDTQYF. In DNA, the CDR3 is TGTGCCAGCAGCTTAGATCTTGGAGATACGCAGTATTTT.

This clone appeared a few times. The V and J genes are TRBV6-6 and TRBJ1-1; D may be TRBD1 (5 bases). This CDR3 contains 14 residues. Germline loops: CDR1 MNHNY, CDR2 SVGAGI (reference sequence). Trimming cost V 6 bases and J 5 bases, with 16 bases left between them. The CDR3 DNA reads TGTGCCAGCAGCGACGAGGTTGGGGGGACTGAAGCTTTCTTT. Its protein product is CASSDEVGGTEAFF.

There are a few counts of this clone. The chain carries TRBV11-3 and TRBJ1-1; maybe TRBD1 (5 bases). The CDR3 is 14 residues long. V was pared by 0 bases and J by 6 bases, with 11 bases between. Germline V lookup: CDR1 SGHNT, CDR2 YENEEA. The DNA for the CDR3 is TGTGCCAGCAGCTTAGAGGGGGTAGGCGCTGAAGCTTTCTTT. The encoded protein is CASSLEGVGAEAFF.

This clone was recorded a few times. The CDR3 protein is CASSLERFGGTGANVLTF. In nucleotides, the CDR3 is TGTGCCAGCAGCTTAGAGCGGTTCGGGGGAACTGGGGCCAACGTCCTGACTTTC. The rearrangement links TRBV7-2 to TRBJ2-6; maybe TRBD2 (6 bases). There are 18 residues in the CDR3. Germline V gene lookup returns CDR1 SGHTA and CDR2 FQGNSA. The V end lost 1 base, the J end lost 2 bases, and 15 bases lay between the germline ends.

This clone was seen ten or more times. The chain couples TRBV7-9 to TRBJ2-3, with TRBD2 matching over 12 bases. The CDR3 totals 16 residues. Germline CDR1 and CDR2: SEHNR and FQNEAQ (reference sequence). J lost 5 bases, V lost 5 bases, and 8 bases had no gene match. The CDR3 region is CASSTSSGGAGDTQYF. The CDR3 DNA reads as TGTGCCAGCAGCACGTCTAGCGGGGGGGCCGGAGATACGCAGTATTTT.

This clone was counted only a few times. V gene TRBV7-2 combines with J gene TRBJ2-5; D might be TRBD2 (6 bases). The CDR3 sequence is 13 residues long. The V gene lost 5 bases and the J gene lost 5 bases, with 12 bases spanning the gap. Per the germline V gene, CDR1 is SGHTA and CDR2 is FQGNSA. The CDR3 coding sequence is TGTGCCAGCAGCCCCGGGACTGGGGAGACCCAGTACTTC. This translates into CASSPGTGETQYF.

The chain joins TRBV5-1 to TRBJ1-3; 9 nucleotides agree with TRBD1. CDR3 length: 16 amino acids. V was clipped by 3 bases and J by 2 bases; unmatched bases: 6. Germline-derived CDR1 and CDR2 are SGHRS and YFSETQ. CDR3 bases: TGCGCCAGCAGCTCTGGGACAGGGTATACTGGAAACACCATATATTTT. Amino acid sequence: CASSSGTGYTGNTIYF.

This clone was observed many times. The rearrangement joins TRBV30 to TRBJ1-5; TRBD1 aligns across 9 bases. Germline V CDR1 and CDR2: GTSNPN, SVGIG (reference sequence). J was trimmed by 1 base and V by 3 bases; bases with no gene match: 4. The length of the CDR3 is 15 residues. This CDR3 reads CAWRGQGLSNQPQHF. The CDR3, as DNA: TGTGCCTGGAGGGGACAGGGCCTAAGCAATCAGCCCCAGCATTTT. Based on the CDR3 plus reference TRBV30 and TRBJ1-5, the full variable domain is SQTIHQWPATLVQPVGSPLSLECTVEGTSNPNLYWYRQAAGRGLQLLFYSVGIGQISSEVPQNLSASRPQDRQFILSSKKLLLSDSGFYLCAWRGQGLSNQPQHFGDGTRLSIL.

The rearrangement joins TRBV18 to TRBJ2-2; a possible D gene is TRBD1 (5 bases). Per germline, CDR1 KGHSH and CDR2 LQKENI. The CDR3 totals 16 residues. Trimming cost V 3 bases and J 1 base, with 12 bases left between them. The CDR3 loop is CASSPPTGWNTGELFF. The CDR3 bases are TGTGCCAGCTCACCCCCAACAGGCTGGAACACCGGGGAGCTGTTTTTT.

The rearrangement joins TRBV5-6 to TRBJ1-4, with TRBD1 as a possible D gene (5 bases). The CDR3 has 15 residues. From germline, CDR1 is SGHDT and CDR2 YYEEEE. The V gene lost 1 base and the J gene lost 4 bases, with 11 bases spanning the gap. The CDR3 reads CASSLRQGYNEKLFF. CDR3 bases: TGTGCCAGCAGCTTGAGGCAGGGATATAATGAAAAACTGTTTTTT.

This clone was counted only a few times. The chain employs TRBV5-8 and TRBJ2-5; TRBD2 matches 11 bases. The CDR3 runs to 16 residues. Looked up from germline, CDR1 is SGHTS and CDR2 is YDEGEE. The V segment lost 0 bases and the J segment 5 bases; nucleotides outside the gene matches: 6. The CDR3 reads CASSLGSGRAGETQYF. The CDR3 DNA follows: TGTGCCAGCAGCTTGGGTAGCGGGAGGGCCGGGGAGACCCAGTACTTC.

The rearrangement links TRBV19 to TRBJ2-7, with 7 bases that match TRBD1. The CDR3 loop spans 15 amino acids. CDR1 and CDR2 from the germline V gene are LNHDA and SQIVND (reference sequence). The V segment lost 0 bases and the J segment 0 bases; nucleotides outside the gene matches: 2. CDR3 DNA sequence: TGTGCCAGTAGTATAGAGGCAGGGGGCTCCTACGAGCAGTACTTC. Translated, it gives CASSIEAGGSYEQYF.

J is TRBJ2-1 and V is TRBV11-2, with 13 bases identical to TRBD2. CDR1 and CDR2 (germline): SGHAT, FQNNGV. This CDR3 comprises 19 residues. V trimming: 0 bases; J trimming: 1 base; junction bases outside the gene matches: 6. The CDR3 DNA reads as TGTGCCAGCAGCTTAGAGGAGACTAGCGGGAGGTGGTCCTACAATGAGCAGTTCTTC. The encoded protein is CASSLEETSGRWSYNEQFF.

This clone was detected only a few times. V gene TRBV15 combines with J gene TRBJ2-5; D is perhaps TRBD1 (6 bases). This CDR3 contains 15 residues. Between the trimmed V and J ends, which lost 0 bases and 4 bases, there was a span of 12 bases. CDR1 is LNHNV and CDR2 is YYDKDF in the germline V gene (reference sequence). DNA of the CDR3: TGTGCCACCAGCAGAGACGTGGGGGCAGCAGAGACCCAGTACTTC. The encoded protein is CATSRDVGAAETQYF. The full variable domain, its missing parts supplied by reference TRBV15 and TRBJ2-5, is DAMVIQNPRYQVTQFGKPVTLSCSQTLNHNVMYWYQQKSSQAPKLLFHYYDKDFNNEADTPDNFQSRRPNTSFCFLDIRSPGLGDTAMYLCATSRDVGAAETQYFGPGTRLLVL.